This T cell receptor beta chain was recovered during a study of cytomegalovirus exposure and HLA in healthy donors. Each donor's status was that of a healthy bone marrow donor. This PCR relied on a set of 60 Vbeta primers and 13 Jbeta primers. Profiling relied on immunoSEQ multiplex PCR, and the TCRdb table lists in-frame clones only, not all of them. Among about 35,000 clones listed, 75% to 85% were seen once. In its sample, this clone was seen a few times. Antigen: not known. J gave up 10 bases and V 0 bases, and 6 bases lay outside the gene matches. The CDR3 is made up of 13 amino acids. In germline, CDR1 is GTSNPN, CDR2 SVGIG (reference sequence). Study results and caveats: Excluded: some indistinguishable V segments such as TRBV6-2 and TRBV6-3. For cytomegalovirus status, the classifier reportedly gave diagnoses with high specificity and sensitivity.

The sequenced sample consisted of PBMCs. J is TRBJ2-7 and V is TRBV30; TRBD1 aligns across 10 bases. The sequence was obtained from a male donor in good health and CMV-seronegative. CDR3 protein: CAWSVGDRGRQYF. The DNA of the CDR3 is TGTGCCTGGAGTGTAGGGGACAGGGGACGACAGTACTTC.